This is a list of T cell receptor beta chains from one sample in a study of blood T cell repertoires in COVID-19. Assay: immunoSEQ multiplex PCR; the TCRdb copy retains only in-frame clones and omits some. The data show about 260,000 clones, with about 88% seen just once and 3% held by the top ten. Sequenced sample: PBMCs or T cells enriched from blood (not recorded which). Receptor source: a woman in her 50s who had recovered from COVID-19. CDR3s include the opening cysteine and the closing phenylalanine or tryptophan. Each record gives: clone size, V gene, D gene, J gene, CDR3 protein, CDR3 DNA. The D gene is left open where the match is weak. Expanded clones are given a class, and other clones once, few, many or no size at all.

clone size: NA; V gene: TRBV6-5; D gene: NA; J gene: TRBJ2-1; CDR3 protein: CATTRRVGYDEQFF; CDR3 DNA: TGTGCCACCACCCGTCGGGTTGGGTACGATGAGCAGTTCTTC
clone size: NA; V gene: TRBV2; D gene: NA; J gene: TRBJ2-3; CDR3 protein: CASSVRAASTDTQYF; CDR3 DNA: TGTGCCAGCAGTGTACGAGCTGCTAGCACAGATACGCAGTATTTT
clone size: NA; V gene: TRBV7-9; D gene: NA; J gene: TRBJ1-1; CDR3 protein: CASSLSGTGGAGAFF; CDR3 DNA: TGTGCCAGCAGCTTATCGGGTACGGGGGGCGCAGGAGCTTTCTTT
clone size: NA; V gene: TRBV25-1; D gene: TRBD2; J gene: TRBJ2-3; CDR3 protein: CASIAGGPMTDTQYF; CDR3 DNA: TGTGCCAGCATAGCGGGAGGGCCTATGACAGATACGCAGTATTTT
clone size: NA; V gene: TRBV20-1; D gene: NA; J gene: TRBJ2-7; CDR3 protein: CSASSHRDPYEQYF; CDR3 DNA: TGCAGTGCTAGTTCCCACAGGGACCCCTACGAGCAGTACTTC
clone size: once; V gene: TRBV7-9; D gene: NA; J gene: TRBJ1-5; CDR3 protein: CASSLDYQPQHF; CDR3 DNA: TGTGCCAGCAGCTTAGACTATCAGCCCCAGCATTTT
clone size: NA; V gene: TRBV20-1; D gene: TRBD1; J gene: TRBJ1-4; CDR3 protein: CSASPRTGGEKLFF; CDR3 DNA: TGCAGTGCTAGTCCAAGGACAGGGGGTGAAAAACTGTTTTTT
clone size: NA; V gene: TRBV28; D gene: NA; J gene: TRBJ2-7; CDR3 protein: CASNRLYEQYF; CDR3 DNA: TGTGCCAGCAATCGACTCTACGAGCAGTACTTC
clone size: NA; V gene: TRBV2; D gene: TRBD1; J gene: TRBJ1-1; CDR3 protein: CASSLYRGEAFF; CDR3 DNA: TGTGCCAGCAGCCTATACAGGGGTGAAGCTTTCTTT
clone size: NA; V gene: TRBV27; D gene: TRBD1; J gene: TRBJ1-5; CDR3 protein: CASSPDQGDQPQHF; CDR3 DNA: TGTGCCAGCAGCCCGGATCAGGGGGATCAGCCCCAGCATTTT
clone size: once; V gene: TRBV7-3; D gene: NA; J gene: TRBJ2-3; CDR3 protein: CASSLTGPTDTQYF; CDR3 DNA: TGTGCCAGCAGCTTAACGGGCCCCACAGATACGCAGTATTTT
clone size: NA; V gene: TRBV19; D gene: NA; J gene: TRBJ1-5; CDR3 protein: CASSVGMGGSNQPQHF; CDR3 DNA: TGTGCCAGTAGTGTCGGGATGGGCGGGAGCAATCAGCCCCAGCATTTT
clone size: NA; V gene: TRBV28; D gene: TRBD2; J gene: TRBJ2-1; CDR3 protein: CASSDPGTSGRSEQFF; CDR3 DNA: TGTGCCAGCAGTGACCCAGGGACTAGCGGGAGGAGTGAGCAGTTCTTC
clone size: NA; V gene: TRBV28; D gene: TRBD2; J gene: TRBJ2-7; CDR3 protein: CASSLRTSGLTYEQYF; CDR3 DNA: TGTGCCAGCAGTTTGCGGACTAGCGGGCTCACCTACGAGCAGTACTTC
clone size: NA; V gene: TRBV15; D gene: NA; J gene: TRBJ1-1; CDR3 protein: CATSRDPTESEAFF; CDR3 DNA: TGTGCCACCAGCAGAGATCCGACAGAAAGTGAAGCTTTCTTT
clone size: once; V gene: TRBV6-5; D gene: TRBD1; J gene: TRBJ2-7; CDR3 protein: CASSTRDRGHEQYF; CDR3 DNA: TGTGCCAGCAGTACACGGGACAGGGGGCACGAGCAGTACTTC
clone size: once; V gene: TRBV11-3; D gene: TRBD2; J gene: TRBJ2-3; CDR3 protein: CASSFGTSGSKTDTQYF; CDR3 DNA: TGTGCCAGCAGCTTCGGGACTAGCGGGTCTAAAACAGATACGCAGTATTTT
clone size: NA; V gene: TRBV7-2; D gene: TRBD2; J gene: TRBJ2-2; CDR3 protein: CASSLTSGTGGELFF; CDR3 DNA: TGTGCCAGCAGCTTAACTAGCGGGACGGGCGGGGAGCTGTTTTTT
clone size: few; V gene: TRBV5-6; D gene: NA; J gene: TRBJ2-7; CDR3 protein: CASTLGAGAYEQYF; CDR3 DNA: TGTGCCAGCACCCTGGGGGCAGGGGCCTACGAGCAGTACTTC
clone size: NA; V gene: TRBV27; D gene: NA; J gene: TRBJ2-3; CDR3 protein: CASRGTRGTDTQYF; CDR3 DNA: TGTGCCAGCAGGGGTACTAGGGGCACAGATACGCAGTATTTT
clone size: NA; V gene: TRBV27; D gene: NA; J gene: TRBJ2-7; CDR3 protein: CASSWSWGRTYEQYF; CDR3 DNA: TGTGCCAGCAGTTGGAGTTGGGGGCGAACCTACGAGCAGTACTTC
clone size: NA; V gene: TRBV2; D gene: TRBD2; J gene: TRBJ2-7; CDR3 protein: CASTEGPSGSSAYEQYF; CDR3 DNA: TGTGCCAGCACCGAGGGGCCGAGCGGGAGCAGCGCCTACGAGCAGTACTTC
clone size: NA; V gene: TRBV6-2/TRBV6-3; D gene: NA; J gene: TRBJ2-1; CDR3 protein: CASSYSVRDVNEQFF; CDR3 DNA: TGTGCCAGCAGTTACTCCGTGCGGGATGTAAATGAGCAGTTCTTC
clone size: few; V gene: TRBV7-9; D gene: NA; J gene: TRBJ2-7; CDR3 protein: CASSLALAWEQYF; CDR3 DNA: TGTGCCAGCAGCTTAGCCCTAGCTTGGGAGCAGTACTTC
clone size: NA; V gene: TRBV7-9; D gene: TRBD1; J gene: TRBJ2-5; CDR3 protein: CASSSNRGWETQYF; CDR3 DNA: TGTGCCAGCAGCTCAAACAGGGGTTGGGAGACCCAGTACTTC
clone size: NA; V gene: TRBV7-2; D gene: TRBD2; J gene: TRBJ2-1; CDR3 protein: CASSIGLAGANEQFF; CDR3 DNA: TGTGCCAGCAGCATAGGACTAGCGGGAGCCAATGAGCAGTTCTTC
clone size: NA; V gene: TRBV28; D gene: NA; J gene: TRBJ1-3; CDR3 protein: CASTSPGTGTRNTIYF; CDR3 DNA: TGTGCCAGCACTTCTCCCGGGACCGGGACAAGAAACACCATATATTTT
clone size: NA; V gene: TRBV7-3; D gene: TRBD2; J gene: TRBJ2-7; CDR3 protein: CASSSRSGGTYEQYF; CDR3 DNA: TGTGCCAGCAGCTCCCGTTCGGGAGGAACCTACGAGCAGTACTTC
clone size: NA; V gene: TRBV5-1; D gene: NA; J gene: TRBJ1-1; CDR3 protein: CASSPPAGMNTEAFF; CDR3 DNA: TGCGCCAGCAGCCCGCCGGCAGGTATGAACACTGAAGCTTTCTTT